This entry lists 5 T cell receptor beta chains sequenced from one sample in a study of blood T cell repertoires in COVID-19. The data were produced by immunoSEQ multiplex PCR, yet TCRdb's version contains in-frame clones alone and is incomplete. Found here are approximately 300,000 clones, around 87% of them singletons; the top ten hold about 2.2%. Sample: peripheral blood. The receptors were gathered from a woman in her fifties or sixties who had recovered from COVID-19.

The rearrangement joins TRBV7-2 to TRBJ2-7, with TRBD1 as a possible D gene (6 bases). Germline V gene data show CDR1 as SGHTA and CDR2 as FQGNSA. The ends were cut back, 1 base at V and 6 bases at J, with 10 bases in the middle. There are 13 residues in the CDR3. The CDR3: CASSLDPGAEQYF. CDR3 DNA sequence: TGTGCCAGCAGCTTAGATCCAGGGGCCGAGCAGTACTTC.

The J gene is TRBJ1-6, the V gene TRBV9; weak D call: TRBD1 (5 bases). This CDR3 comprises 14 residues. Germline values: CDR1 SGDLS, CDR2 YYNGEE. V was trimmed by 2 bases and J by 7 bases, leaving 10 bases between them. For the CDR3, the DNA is TGTGCCAGCAGCGTTCGGCAGGGAAATTCACCCCTCCACTTT. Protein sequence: CASSVRQGNSPLHF.

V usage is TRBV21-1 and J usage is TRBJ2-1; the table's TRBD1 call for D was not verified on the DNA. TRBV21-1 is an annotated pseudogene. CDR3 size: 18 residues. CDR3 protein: CASSSHYDRTLHYNEQFF. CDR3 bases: TGTGCCAGCAGCAGTCACTACGACAGGACGCTTCACTACAATGAGCAGTTCTTC.

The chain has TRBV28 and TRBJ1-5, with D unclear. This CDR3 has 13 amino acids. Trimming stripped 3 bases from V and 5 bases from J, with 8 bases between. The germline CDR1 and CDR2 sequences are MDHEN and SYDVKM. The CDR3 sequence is CASSFRGDQPQHF. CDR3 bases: TGTGCCAGCAGTTTCCGCGGTGATCAGCCCCAGCATTTT.

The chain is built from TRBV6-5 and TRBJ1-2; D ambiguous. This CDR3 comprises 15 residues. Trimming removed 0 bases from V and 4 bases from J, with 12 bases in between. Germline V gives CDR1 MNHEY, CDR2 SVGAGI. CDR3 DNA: TGTGCCAGCAGTTACTCCGGGTTCCAAACCTATGGCTACACCTTC. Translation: CASSYSGFQTYGYTF.